This entry lists 18 T cell receptor beta chains sequenced from one sample in a study of control samples from healthy donors and cancer patients. TCRdb's copy holds only in-frame clones and misses some; the assay was immunoSEQ multiplex PCR. Seen here are 100,000 to 150,000 clones, around 90% observed once, and the top ten hold around 2.5%. The sequencing sample was made of blood. All receptors derive from a man between 35 and 55 years old in good health.

As for this clone: Its ends do not fully match the called genes, so a read error is possible. This chain uses TRBV6-5 with TRBJ1-2; 7 nucleotides agree with TRBD1. CDR3 length: 15 amino acids. From germline, CDR1 is MNHEY and CDR2 SVGAGI. The CDR3 region has the DNA TGTGCCAGCAGTTCTGGGGGAACTGACAGGGATGGTTACACCTTC. Residues: CASSSGGTDRDGYTF.

This sequence joins TRBV7-9 and TRBJ2-7; D gene unclear. V was clipped by 8 bases and J by 3 bases, with 5 bases between them. The CDR3 consists of 10 residues. Germline lookup yields CDR1 SEHNR and CDR2 FQNEAQ (reference sequence). The CDR3 DNA is TGTGCCAGCGGGAACTACGAGCAGTACTTC. Encoded protein: CASGNYEQYF.

The gene calls are TRBV16 and TRBJ1-5, with D unresolved. Trimming cost V 0 bases and J 11 bases, with 14 bases left between them. Looked up from germline, CDR1 is KGHSY and CDR2 is FQNENV. This CDR3 is built from 14 residues. This CDR3 reads CASSQSRPPGSQHF. The CDR3 coding sequence is TGTGCCAGCAGCCAATCTAGGCCTCCGGGGTCCCAGCATTTT.

The chain recombines TRBV11-3 with TRBJ2-3; D gene ambiguous. The V and J ends lost 1 base and 1 base respectively, with 12 bases between them. In germline, CDR1 is SGHNT, CDR2 YENEEA. The CDR3 totals 16 residues. The CDR3 here is CASSLGSRGGTDTQYF. The CDR3 bases are TGTGCCAGCAGCTTAGGATCTAGAGGAGGCACAGATACGCAGTATTTT.

The CDR3 loop is CASSYSGGPRGTQYF. DNA of the CDR3: TGCGCCAGCAGCTATAGTGGCGGGCCCCGGGGGACCCAGTACTTC. The V gene is TRBV5-1, the J gene TRBJ2-5; D may be TRBD2 (5 bases). Germline V lookup: CDR1 SGHRS, CDR2 YFSETQ. This CDR3 is built from 15 residues. The ends were cut back, 3 bases at V and 7 bases at J, with 19 bases in the middle.

CDR3 DNA: TGTGCCAGCATCCTTAGGTCAGCGGGGGCCGACTCCTACGAGCAGTACTTC. Residues: CASILRSAGADSYEQYF. The chain recombines TRBV7-2 with TRBJ2-7; 8 bases line up with TRBD2. Germline trimming cut 7 bases from V and 0 bases from J; bases unmatched to any gene: 14. The CDR3 covers 17 residues. Germline values: CDR1 SGHTA, CDR2 FQGNSA.

The V gene is TRBV3-1 (or the pseudogene TRBV3-2), the J gene TRBJ1-1; D call uncertain. V was shortened by 5 bases and J by 5 bases, with 6 bases between the two germline ends. The CDR3 extends over 11 amino acids. The germline CDR1 and CDR2 sequences are LGHDT and YNNKEL (reference sequence). This chain's CDR3 is CASSSSTEAFF. CDR3 coding DNA: TGTGCCAGCAGCTCAAGTACTGAAGCTTTCTTT.

This sequence joins TRBV18 and TRBJ2-3; D may be TRBD2 (5 bases). This CDR3 has 14 residues. Trimming removed 2 bases from V and 4 bases from J, with 10 bases in between. Germline V lookup: CDR1 KGHSH, CDR2 LQKENI. CDR3 in DNA: TGTGCCAGCTCACCAACGCCGGAGGCAGATACGCAGTATTTT. This translates into CASSPTPEADTQYF.

The chain employs TRBV19 and TRBJ2-7; D might be TRBD1 or TRBD2, each matching 5 bases. The CDR3 consists of 15 residues. The germline V gene has CDR1 LNHDA and CDR2 SQIVND (reference sequence). V lost 6 bases and J lost 0, with 15 bases in between. The CDR3 nucleotides are TGTGCCAGTAGGTCTCGAGGGGACGGCTCCTACGAGCAGTACTTC. Residues: CASRSRGDGSYEQYF.

This chain joins TRBV2 and TRBJ1-5; D gene ambiguous. Trimming shortened V by 2 bases and J by 6 bases, and 5 bases separated the two germline ends. The CDR3 has 12 amino acids. Germline CDR1 reads SNHLY; CDR2 reads FYNNEI. The CDR3 DNA sequence: TGTGCCAGCAGTGAAAGAGGTCAGCCCCAGCATTTT. Translation: CASSERGQPQHF.

Here the CDR3 reads CASNEQGPDTDTQYF. For the CDR3, the DNA is TGCGCCAGCAACGAACAGGGACCCGACACAGATACGCAGTATTTT. V and J are TRBV5-1 and TRBJ2-3, with D perhaps TRBD1 (6 bases). Trimming cost V 6 bases and J 2 bases, with 16 bases left between them. The CDR3 runs 15 residues. Germline CDR1 SGHRS, CDR2 YFSETQ.

DNA of the CDR3: TGTGCCAGCAGCTTGGCGGGACCTAATCAGCCCCAGCATTTT. This translates into CASSLAGPNQPQHF. V gene TRBV7-8 combines with J gene TRBJ1-5, with a tentative D call TRBD1 (5 bases). Trimming left V 3 bases short and J 4 bases short, with 10 bases between. The CDR3 is made up of 14 amino acids. Germline CDR1 SGHVS, CDR2 FQNEAQ.

The chain carries TRBV18 and TRBJ2-7; a possible D gene is TRBD1 (6 bases). Deletions cut 1 base from V and 5 bases from J, with 24 bases between. Germline assignment: CDR1 KGHSH and CDR2 LQKENI. This CDR3 comprises 18 residues. For the CDR3, the DNA is TGTGCCAGCTCACCACTGACCTATTCCGGGACACCGGGCCACGAGCAGTACTTC. Residues: CASSPLTYSGTPGHEQYF.

This clone was seen a few times. The chain combines TRBV5-6 with TRBJ1-3; D might be TRBD1 (6 bases). The V end was cut by 4 bases, the J end by 1 base, with 9 bases between. The CDR3 has 14 amino acids. The germline CDR1 and CDR2 sequences are SGHDT and YYEEEE. The CDR3, as DNA: TGTGCCAGCAGCGACAGGAAGTCTGGAAACACCATATATTTT. It encodes CASSDRKSGNTIYF.

The V gene is TRBV5-4, the J gene TRBJ2-5, with a possible D match to TRBD2 (6 bases). Trimming cost V 2 bases and J 5 bases, with 13 bases left between them. CDR3 length: 14 amino acids. CDR1 is SGHNT and CDR2 is YYREEE in the germline V gene (reference sequence). The CDR3 nucleotides are TGTGCCAGCAGCTTTAGCGGAAATGGGGAGACCCAGTACTTC. Protein sequence: CASSFSGNGETQYF.

V usage is TRBV7-2 and J usage is TRBJ1-2; perhaps TRBD1 as D (5 bases). There are 14 residues in the CDR3. Germline V CDR1 and CDR2: SGHTA, FQGNSA. V gave up 5 bases and J gave up 3 bases, with 13 bases separating them. The CDR3 nucleotides are TGTGCCAGCAGCCCCCGTTTGGGGCACTATGGCTACACCTTC. Translating it yields CASSPRLGHYGYTF.

This clone was counted a single time. This chain links TRBV19 with TRBJ1-5; possible D gene TRBD1, 6 bases. V was trimmed by 6 bases and J by 5 bases, leaving 11 bases between them. Germline CDR1 is LNHDA and CDR2 is SQIVND (reference sequence). This CDR3 spans 13 amino acids. Here the CDR3 DNA reads TGTGCCAGTAGGTACAGGGTCGATCAGCCCCAGCATTTT. As protein: CASRYRVDQPQHF.

This CDR3 is CASSLPSLSIGGGLSDEQFF. The CDR3 nucleotides are TGCGCCAGCAGCTTGCCCTCACTGAGTATCGGCGGGGGGCTATCGGATGAGCAGTTCTTC. V and J are TRBV5-1 and TRBJ2-1, with 8 bases lining up with TRBD2. This CDR3 comprises 20 residues. Germline lookup yields CDR1 SGHRS and CDR2 YFSETQ. The V and J ends lost 1 base and 8 bases, in that order; junction bases with no gene match: 23. Full variable domain (missing parts from reference TRBV5-1 and TRBJ2-1): KAGVTQTPRYLIKTRGQQVTLSCSPISGHRSVSWYQQTPGQGLQFLFEYFSETQRNKGNFPGRFSGRQFSNSRSEMNVSTLELGDSALYLCASSLPSLSIGGGLSDEQFFGPGTRLTVL.